These 19 T cell receptor beta chains were all obtained from the same sample, sequenced in a study of T cell responses to AZD1222 COVID-19 vaccine. Measured with immunoSEQ multiplex PCR; TCRdb has only the in-frame clones, and not every one. Of roughly 190,000 clones in the sample, approximately 89% were seen once. The source was peripheral blood, collected 28 days after the second AZD1222 dose. These TCRs come from an adult who received the AZD1222 COVID-19 vaccine.

The rearrangement uses TRBV7-3 and TRBJ1-3; D not certain. This CDR3 has 16 amino acids. Germline V gene data show CDR1 as SGHTA and CDR2 as FQGTGA. Trimming pared 4 bases from V and 0 bases from J, leaving 13 bases between. CDR3: CASSCPLGNSGNTIYF. As DNA, the CDR3 is TGTGCCAGCAGCTGCCCCTTGGGGAACTCTGGAAACACCATATATTTT.

The chain couples TRBV5-6 to TRBJ2-3, with 10 bases matching TRBD1. After removal of 1 base from V and 3 bases from J, the junction contained 5 bases not matched to a gene. CDR1 is SGHDT, CDR2 YYEEEE, per germline. This CDR3 region has 16 residues. CDR3 coding DNA: TGTGCCAGCAGCTTGTTCGACAGGGGGCTGACAGATACGCAGTATTTT. It specifies CASSLFDRGLTDTQYF.

The genes are TRBV19 and TRBJ2-3; 13 bases agree with TRBD2. V lost 1 base and J lost 3; bases outside the gene matches: 4. The V gene's germline CDR1 is LNHDA and CDR2 SQIVND (reference sequence). The CDR3 length is 17 residues. The CDR3 bases are TGTGCCAGTAGTATAGTGGGGACTAGCGGGGCTACAGATACGCAGTATTTT. Residues: CASSIVGTSGATDTQYF.

The rearrangement uses TRBV13 and TRBJ2-3; 14 positions match TRBD2. With 3 bases clipped from V and 5 bases from J, the junction kept 10 bases outside the gene matches. In germline, CDR1 is PRHDT, CDR2 FYEKMQ (reference sequence). The CDR3 spans 18 residues. The CDR3 region is CASSFTRGLAGVIDTQYF. The CDR3 DNA sequence: TGTGCCAGCAGCTTTACCCGGGGACTAGCGGGAGTAATAGATACGCAGTATTTT.

The chain combines TRBV3-1 (or the pseudogene TRBV3-2) with TRBJ2-3; perhaps TRBD2 as D (5 bases). Trimming took off 2 bases at V and 0 bases at J, with 6 bases between the two ends. The CDR3 is made up of 14 amino acids. Germline CDR1 is LGHDT and CDR2 is YNNKEL (reference sequence). For the CDR3, the DNA is TGTGCCAGCAGCCAACGCGGGAGCACAGATACGCAGTATTTT. It codes for CASSQRGSTDTQYF.

This chain links TRBV5-1 with TRBJ2-3; the D gene is possibly TRBD1 (6 bases). Germline V gene lookup returns CDR1 SGHRS and CDR2 YFSETQ. CDR3 length: 14 amino acids. Trimming removed 6 bases from V and 1 base from J, with 12 bases in between. Here the CDR3 reads CASMGAGGTDTQYF. In DNA form, the CDR3 reads TGCGCCAGCATGGGGGCAGGGGGCACAGATACGCAGTATTTT.

About this clone: One end of the junction varies from germline; a read error may be responsible. The genes are TRBV6-5 and TRBJ1-4; tentatively, D is TRBD1 (5 bases). CDR3 length: 11 amino acids. The germline gives CDR1 MNHEY, CDR2 SVGAGI. The CDR3 here is CATAFGPGRIF. CDR3 DNA: TGTGCCACCGCATTTGGGCCGGGACGGATTTTT.

This chain joins TRBV28 and TRBJ1-6, with D maybe TRBD1 (5 bases). Trimming shortened V by 3 bases and J by 13 bases, and 16 bases separated the two germline ends. CDR3 length: 14 residues. Germline values: CDR1 MDHEN, CDR2 SYDVKM. The CDR3 sequence is CASSFIGGTSPLHF. The CDR3 coding sequence is TGTGCCAGCAGTTTTATCGGGGGGACTTCGCCCCTCCACTTT.

J is TRBJ1-5 and V is TRBV5-6; D might be TRBD1 (6 bases). Looked up from germline, CDR1 is SGHDT and CDR2 is YYEEEE. Trimming pared 0 bases from V and 9 bases from J, leaving 10 bases between. This CDR3 is built from 13 residues. The CDR3 nucleotides read TGTGCCAGCAGCTTGGACAGGGTAGGGCCCCAGCATTTT. Amino acids: CASSLDRVGPQHF.

The CDR3 nucleotides are TGTGCCAGCAGCTTAATATCAGGGGCGATCACTGAAGCTTTCTTT. This sequence encodes CASSLISGAITEAFF. The V call is TRBV7-3, the J call TRBJ1-1; D is possibly TRBD1 (6 bases). There are 15 residues in the CDR3. V lost 1 base and J 4 bases, leaving 13 bases between the germline ends. The germline gives CDR1 SGHTA, CDR2 FQGTGA.

The chain has TRBV25-1 and TRBJ1-4, with TRBD1 matching 7 bases. With V trimmed by 2 bases and J by 13 bases, 4 bases remained unmatched. CDR1 and CDR2 from the germline V gene are MGHDK and SYGVNS. This CDR3 comprises 12 residues. CDR3 amino acids: CASSETQGRLFF. The CDR3 nucleotides are TGTGCCAGCAGTGAAACACAGGGGCGACTGTTTTTT.

The gene calls are TRBV5-5 and TRBJ1-5; maybe TRBD1 (5 bases). The germline V and J ends were trimmed by 3 bases and 0 bases, with 19 bases remaining between them. Per germline, CDR1 SGHKS and CDR2 YYEKEE (reference sequence). The CDR3 is made up of 18 amino acids. CDR3 loop: CASSWLAGFVGSNQPQHF. The DNA of the CDR3 is TGTGCCAGCAGCTGGCTGGCAGGGTTTGTTGGTAGCAATCAGCCCCAGCATTTT.

The chain recombines TRBV11-3 with TRBJ2-1; D is ambiguous. The CDR3 covers 13 residues. Germline-derived CDR1 and CDR2 are SGHNT and YENEEA. Trimming took 5 bases from V and 10 from J, leaving 15 bases between them. CDR3 sequence reads: CASSPTPTAEQFF. In DNA form, the CDR3 reads TGTGCCAGCAGCCCTACCCCCACGGCGGAGCAGTTCTTC.

J is TRBJ1-4 and V is TRBV27; no reliable D call. This CDR3 has 15 residues. Between the trimmed V and J ends, which lost 3 bases and 7 bases, there was a span of 15 bases. The V gene's germline CDR1 is MNHEY and CDR2 SMNVEV (reference sequence). CDR3 amino acids: CASSFSPYAGEKLFF. The CDR3 region has the DNA TGTGCCAGCAGTTTCTCTCCCTACGCGGGTGAAAAACTGTTTTTT.

The chain employs TRBV15 and TRBJ2-7; the match to TRBD2 covers 9 bases. The V gene end was trimmed by 3 bases and the J gene end by 2 bases; junction bases not matched to a gene: 2. Per the germline V gene, CDR1 is LNHNV and CDR2 is YYDKDF (reference sequence). This CDR3 has 14 residues. The DNA for the CDR3 is TGTGCCACCAGCAGCCAGCGGGGGGCCTACGAGCAGTACTTC. Translation gives CATSSQRGAYEQYF.

The chain is built from TRBV5-4 and TRBJ2-3; D is uncertain. Germline CDR1 and CDR2: SGHNT and YYREEE (reference sequence). V was pared by 4 bases and J by 6 bases, with 12 bases between. The length of the CDR3 is 13 residues. The CDR3 DNA is TGTGCCAGCAGCCCCGCAACTACCGATACGCAGTATTTT. Translation: CASSPATTDTQYF.

The chain has TRBV5-6 and TRBJ1-4; D is unclear. The V gene's germline CDR1 is SGHDT and CDR2 YYEEEE. Trimming removed 4 bases from V and 0 bases from J, with 13 bases in between. The CDR3 totals 16 residues. CDR3 region: CASSTRVTTTNEKLFF. CDR3 nucleotides: TGTGCCAGCAGCACTAGGGTCACCACAACTAATGAAAAACTGTTTTTT.

The table lists this clone with a few counts. This chain connects TRBV11-2 to TRBJ2-5; possibly TRBD1 or TRBD2 for D (5 bases each). The CDR3 covers 15 residues. The germline V gene encodes CDR1 SGHAT and CDR2 FQNNGV. Trimming shortened V by 5 bases and J by 1 base, and 14 bases separated the two germline ends. DNA for the CDR3: TGTGCCAGCAGCCATCCCGGGACGGGCCAAGAGACCCAGTACTTC. It codes for CASSHPGTGQETQYF.

Note on this clone: The same CDR3 is also encoded by other DNA sequences in this sample. The CDR3 DNA is TGTGCCAGCTCACCGTTGAGAGAGACCCAGTACTTC. This codes for CASSPLRETQYF. The chain joins TRBV18 to TRBJ2-5, with D hard to call. This CDR3 spans 12 amino acids. Trimming left V 3 bases short and J 4 bases short, with 6 bases between. CDR1 KGHSH and CDR2 LQKENI come from the germline V gene.